These T cell receptor beta chains were read from a single sample in a study of blood T cell repertoires in COVID-19. This table comes from immunoSEQ multiplex PCR, and its TCRdb copy is limited to in-frame clones, with some not included. The sample has 150,000 to 200,000 clones, under 85% seen once. Material: peripheral blood. The receptors here all came from a man in his sixties or seventies with acute or convalescent COVID-19. CDR3s include the opening cysteine and the closing phenylalanine or tryptophan. The D gene is left open where the match is weak. Size values are once, few and many counts, or a class for expanded clones, and some rows have none.

d_gene: .
v_gene: TRBV28
j_gene: TRBJ1-1
abundance: .
CDR3nt: TGTGCCAGCAGTCCCGGCCATGGAGGTGTAGGAACTGAAGCTTTCTTT
CDR3aa: CASSPGHGGVGTEAFF

d_gene: TRBD2
v_gene: TRBV3-1/TRBV3-2
j_gene: TRBJ2-1
abundance: .
CDR3nt: TGTGCCAGCAGCCAAGTTCGCCTAGCGGGAGGAGGTGAGCAGTTCTTC
CDR3aa: CASSQVRLAGGGEQFF

d_gene: TRBD1
v_gene: TRBV2
j_gene: TRBJ1-3
abundance: .
CDR3nt: TGTGCCAGCAGACCACAGGGGGCGAGGGGAAACACCATATATTTT
CDR3aa: CASRPQGARGNTIYF

d_gene: .
v_gene: TRBV25-1
j_gene: TRBJ2-7
abundance: .
CDR3nt: TGTGCCAGCAGACCGACCCGTAGCCTTGGCGGGAAATACGAGCAGTACTTC
CDR3aa: CASRPTRSLGGKYEQYF

d_gene: .
v_gene: TRBV18
j_gene: TRBJ2-3
abundance: .
CDR3nt: TGTGCCAGCTCACCATCTGACAGAAACACAGATACGCAGTATTTT
CDR3aa: CASSPSDRNTDTQYF

d_gene: .
v_gene: TRBV4-2
j_gene: TRBJ2-1
abundance: .
CDR3nt: TGTGCCAGCAGCCTCGACTTGGCGACCGGGCAGTTCTTC
CDR3aa: CASSLDLATGQFF

d_gene: TRBD1
v_gene: TRBV3-1/TRBV3-2
j_gene: TRBJ2-7
abundance: .
CDR3nt: TGTGCCAGCAGCTACGGACAGGGGGAAGCCTACGAGCAGTACTTC
CDR3aa: CASSYGQGEAYEQYF

d_gene: TRBD1
v_gene: TRBV5-1
j_gene: TRBJ2-3
abundance: .
CDR3nt: TGCGCCAGCAGCCAGGGACAGGGGGCGTGGGATACGCAGTATTTT
CDR3aa: CASSQGQGAWDTQYF

d_gene: .
v_gene: TRBV9
j_gene: TRBJ1-1
abundance: .
CDR3nt: TGTGCCAGCAGCGTTGGGCAGGATTTCCCTGAAGCTTTCTTT
CDR3aa: CASSVGQDFPEAFF

d_gene: .
v_gene: TRBV25-1
j_gene: TRBJ1-2
abundance: .
CDR3nt: TGTGCCAGCAGTGTCACCGGGACGGCACAGGGTGGCTACACCTTC
CDR3aa: CASSVTGTAQGGYTF

d_gene: TRBD1
v_gene: TRBV6-5
j_gene: TRBJ1-1
abundance: .
CDR3nt: TGTGCCAGCACGTACAGGGGGAACACTGAAGCTTTCTTT
CDR3aa: CASTYRGNTEAFF

d_gene: TRBD2
v_gene: TRBV6-5
j_gene: TRBJ2-3
abundance: few
CDR3nt: TGTGCCAGCAGCGTCCTAGCGGGGGGGCGGGATACGCAGTATTTT
CDR3aa: CASSVLAGGRDTQYF

d_gene: TRBD2
v_gene: TRBV5-1
j_gene: TRBJ2-1
abundance: .
CDR3nt: TGCGCCAGCAGCTTGGATACTAGCGGGGGGGCTATTGAGCAGTTCTTC
CDR3aa: CASSLDTSGGAIEQFF

d_gene: .
v_gene: TRBV21-1
j_gene: TRBJ2-7
abundance: .
CDR3nt: TGTGCCAGCAGCAAAGTGGGGCCAACTAGCGGGAGCGACTACGAGCAGTACTTC
CDR3aa: CASSKVGPTSGSDYEQYF

d_gene: TRBD1
v_gene: TRBV15
j_gene: TRBJ2-5
abundance: .
CDR3nt: TGTGCCACCAGCAGGGGACAGGGCGGGGTGACCCAGTACTTC
CDR3aa: CATSRGQGGVTQYF

d_gene: .
v_gene: TRBV5-1
j_gene: TRBJ2-5
abundance: .
CDR3nt: TGCGCCAGCAGCACCGGAGACGAGGAGACCCAGTACTTC
CDR3aa: CASSTGDEETQYF

d_gene: .
v_gene: TRBV18
j_gene: TRBJ2-2
abundance: .
CDR3nt: TGTGCCAGCTCACCGGGACTTAACACCGGGGAGCTGTTTTTT
CDR3aa: CASSPGLNTGELFF

d_gene: .
v_gene: TRBV12-3/TRBV12-4
j_gene: TRBJ2-7
abundance: .
CDR3nt: TGTGCCAGCAGCTACCGGGACAACTACGAGCAGTACTTC
CDR3aa: CASSYRDNYEQYF

d_gene: TRBD1
v_gene: TRBV6-4
j_gene: TRBJ1-5
abundance: .
CDR3nt: TGTGCCAGCAGCGTCTGGACAGGGGGAGGTCAGCCCCAGCATTTT
CDR3aa: CASSVWTGGGQPQHF